This T cell receptor beta chain was identified in a study of CXCR3-negative and CXCR3-positive naive CD8 T cells. The study, taken as a whole, reports: The study inferred TCR strength from TRB CDR3 properties and found comparable surface CD5 between naive subsets. Memory cells showed distinct TRBV-TRBJ patterns, while the two naive subsets matched. Similarly elevated diversity marked both naive subsets, with memory CD8+ cells showing far lower diversity.

With regard to this clonotype: Its antigen remains unidentified.

Preparation of TRB cDNA libraries relied on 5' RACE carrying UMI labels. TCRdb reanalyzed the 5' RACE reads and collapses them to one entry per CDR3 protein, without DNA. The sample has around 41,000 distinct CDR3 sequences, and its top ten clones hold around 10%. All CD8+ T cell subsets were sorted in triplicate at fewer than 350,000 cells each. This clonotype originated in a human donor in good health. Some clones in this sample may be carry-over from other donors' samples. The sample was memory CD8+ T cells from blood.

The CDR3 sequence: CASSLSSYHTVSEAFF. The genes are TRBV7-3 and TRBJ1-1. Germline lookup yields CDR1 SGHTA and CDR2 FQGTGA. The CDR3 is 16 residues long.